This TCR beta chain stems from a study of T-cell reconstitution after alpha-beta-depleted transplantation in children. CDR1 MNHNS and CDR2 SASEGT come from the germline V gene. CDR3 length equals 17 residues. V was shortened by 0 bases and J by 5 bases, with 19 bases between the two germline ends. The TCRbeta library incorporated unique molecular identifiers. TCRdb processed the PCR reads anew with MiXCR; each CDR3 protein has one entry. In the table there are 500,000 to 600,000 distinct CDR3 sequences, approximately 29% of which are singletons. The V and J genes are TRBV6-1 and TRBJ2-5; no definite D call. The sample here was PBMCs from the stem cell graft donor, taken from the stem cell graft. The TCR comes from a human donor who donated a stem cell graft to a child with aplastic anemia. The CDR3 loop reads CASSEALERRYRETQYF. The CDR3, as DNA: TGTGCCAGCAGTGAAGCGCTAGAACGACGGTACCGGGAGACCCAGTACTTC.